This TCR beta chain was captured in a study of blood T cells in healthy people across ages. Study information: Researchers report that template switching captured about one barcoded beta molecule per two T cells.

Points from the study as a whole: Changes in expanded clonotypes were possibly confounded, as the CMV status of donors was unknown.

PCR was performed a second time for roughly 6 to 12 cycles using a sample-barcoded 5' primer and a J-beta primer mix. TCRdb ran MiXCR on the 5' RACE reads and lists one entry per CDR3 protein. The table shows around 1,700,000 distinct CDR3 sequences, with about 30% occurring only once. The donors, aged about 6 to 90, were healthy Caucasians from Russia. This clonotype was detected ten times or more. The antigen remains unidentified. The sequencing sample was made of blood. This TCR came from a woman in her twenties or thirties in good health.

CDR3 region: CASSLRTSGAYEQYF. Here the CDR3 DNA reads TGCGCCAGCAGCTTGAGAACTAGCGGTGCCTACGAGCAGTACTTC. The rearrangement links TRBV5-1 to TRBJ2-7, with 8 positions matching TRBD2. Germline V gene data show CDR1 as SGHRS and CDR2 as YFSETQ. The CDR3 is made up of 15 amino acids. Unmatched junction bases numbered 5, after V lost 1 base and J lost 2 bases.